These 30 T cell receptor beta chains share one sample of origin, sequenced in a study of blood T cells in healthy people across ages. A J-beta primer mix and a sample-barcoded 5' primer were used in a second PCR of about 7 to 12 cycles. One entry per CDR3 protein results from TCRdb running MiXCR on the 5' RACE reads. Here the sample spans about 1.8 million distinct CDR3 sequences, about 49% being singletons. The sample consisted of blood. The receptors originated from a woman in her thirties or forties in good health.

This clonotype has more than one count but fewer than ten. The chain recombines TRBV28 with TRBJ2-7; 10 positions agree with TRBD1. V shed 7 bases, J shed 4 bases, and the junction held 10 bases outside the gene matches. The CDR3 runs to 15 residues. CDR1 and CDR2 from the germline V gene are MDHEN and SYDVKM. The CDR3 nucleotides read TGTGCCAGCACCGGGACAGGGGCCCGTGGATACGAGCAGTACTTC. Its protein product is CASTGTGARGYEQYF. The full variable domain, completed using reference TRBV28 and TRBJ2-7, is DVKVTQSSRYLVKRTGEKVFLECVQDMDHENMFWYRQDPGLGLRLIYFSYDVKMKEKGDIPEGYSVSREKKERFSLILESASTNQTSMYLCASTGTGARGYEQYFGPGTRLTVT.

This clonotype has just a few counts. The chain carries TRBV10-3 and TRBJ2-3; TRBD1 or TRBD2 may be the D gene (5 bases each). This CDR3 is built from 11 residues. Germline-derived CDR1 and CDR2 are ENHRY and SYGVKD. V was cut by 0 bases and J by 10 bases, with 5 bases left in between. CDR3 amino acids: CAISESGAQYF. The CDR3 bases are TGTGCCATCAGTGAGTCGGGGGCGCAGTATTTT.

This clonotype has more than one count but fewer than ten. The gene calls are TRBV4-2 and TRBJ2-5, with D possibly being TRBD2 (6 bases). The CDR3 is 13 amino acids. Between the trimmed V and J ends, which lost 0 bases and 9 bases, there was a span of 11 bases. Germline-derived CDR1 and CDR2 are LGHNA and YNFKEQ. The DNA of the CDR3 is TGTGCCAGCAGCCAAGACGGCCCGGGGGCCCAGTACTTC. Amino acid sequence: CASSQDGPGAQYF.

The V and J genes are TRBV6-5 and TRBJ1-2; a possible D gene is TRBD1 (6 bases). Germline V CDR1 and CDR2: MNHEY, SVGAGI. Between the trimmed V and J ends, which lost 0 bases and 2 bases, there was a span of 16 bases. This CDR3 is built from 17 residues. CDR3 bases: TGTGCCAGCAGTTACTCACATACCAGGGGAAAGAACTATGGCTACACCTTC. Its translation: CASSYSHTRGKNYGYTF.

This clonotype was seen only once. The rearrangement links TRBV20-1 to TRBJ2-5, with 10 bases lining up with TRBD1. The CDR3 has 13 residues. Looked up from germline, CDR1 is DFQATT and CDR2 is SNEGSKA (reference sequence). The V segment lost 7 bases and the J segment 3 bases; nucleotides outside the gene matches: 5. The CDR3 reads CSVDGQGEETQYF. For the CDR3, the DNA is TGCAGTGTAGATGGACAGGGGGAAGAGACCCAGTACTTC.

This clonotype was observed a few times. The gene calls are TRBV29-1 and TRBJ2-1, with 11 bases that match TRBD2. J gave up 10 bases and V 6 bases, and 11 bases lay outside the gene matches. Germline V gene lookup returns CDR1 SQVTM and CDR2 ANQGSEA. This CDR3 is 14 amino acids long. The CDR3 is CSVFGTSGGGEQFF. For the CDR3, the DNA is TGCAGCGTCTTTGGGACTAGCGGCGGAGGGGAGCAGTTCTTC.

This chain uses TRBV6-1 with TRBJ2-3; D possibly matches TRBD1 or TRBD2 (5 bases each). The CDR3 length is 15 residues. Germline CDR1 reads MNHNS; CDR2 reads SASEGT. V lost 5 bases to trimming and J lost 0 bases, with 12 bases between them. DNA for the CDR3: TGTGCCAGCAGTTTGAACGGGGCGAGCACAGATACGCAGTATTTT. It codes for CASSLNGASTDTQYF.

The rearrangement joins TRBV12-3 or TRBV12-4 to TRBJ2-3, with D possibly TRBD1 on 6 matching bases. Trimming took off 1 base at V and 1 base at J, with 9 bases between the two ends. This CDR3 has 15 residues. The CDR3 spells CASSLEKGGTDTQYF. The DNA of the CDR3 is TGTGCCAGCAGTTTAGAGAAGGGGGGCACAGATACGCAGTATTTT.

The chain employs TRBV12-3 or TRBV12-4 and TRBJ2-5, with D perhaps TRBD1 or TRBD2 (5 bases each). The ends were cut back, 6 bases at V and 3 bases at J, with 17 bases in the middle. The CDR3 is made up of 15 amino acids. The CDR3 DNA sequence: TGTGCCAGCAGCCTAACCCGGGACGGAGAAGAGACCCAGTACTTC. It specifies CASSLTRDGEETQYF.

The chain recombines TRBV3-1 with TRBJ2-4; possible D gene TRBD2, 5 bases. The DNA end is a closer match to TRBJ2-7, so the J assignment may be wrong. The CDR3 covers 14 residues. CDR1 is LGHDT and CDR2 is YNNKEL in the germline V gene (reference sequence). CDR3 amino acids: CASSPLEEMDEQYF. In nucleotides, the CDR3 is TGTGCCAGCAGCCCCTTGGAGGAGATGGACGAGCAGTACTTC.

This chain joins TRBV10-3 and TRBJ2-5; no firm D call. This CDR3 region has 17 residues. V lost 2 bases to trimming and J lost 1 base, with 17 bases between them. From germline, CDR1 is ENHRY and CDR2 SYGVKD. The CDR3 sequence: CAISETYNQEPQETQYF. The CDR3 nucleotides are TGTGCCATCAGTGAGACTTATAATCAGGAGCCCCAAGAGACCCAGTACTTC.

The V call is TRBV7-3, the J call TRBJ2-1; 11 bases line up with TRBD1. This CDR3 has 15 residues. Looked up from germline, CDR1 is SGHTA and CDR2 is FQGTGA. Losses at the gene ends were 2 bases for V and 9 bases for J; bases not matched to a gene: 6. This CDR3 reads CASSLGTGGLGEQFF. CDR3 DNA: TGTGCCAGCAGCTTAGGGACAGGGGGTCTCGGTGAGCAGTTCTTC.

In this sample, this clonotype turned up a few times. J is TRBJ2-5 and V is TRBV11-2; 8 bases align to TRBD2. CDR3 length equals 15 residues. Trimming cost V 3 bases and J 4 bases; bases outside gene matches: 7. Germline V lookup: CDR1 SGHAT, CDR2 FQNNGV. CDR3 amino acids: CASSFGGASIETQYF. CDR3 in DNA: TGTGCCAGCAGCTTCGGGGGGGCTTCAATAGAGACCCAGTACTTC.

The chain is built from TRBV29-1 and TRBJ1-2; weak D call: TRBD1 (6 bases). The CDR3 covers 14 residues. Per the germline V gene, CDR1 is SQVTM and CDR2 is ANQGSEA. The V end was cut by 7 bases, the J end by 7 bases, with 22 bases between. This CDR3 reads CSARERGKECGYTF. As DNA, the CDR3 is TGCAGCGCTCGAGAGAGGGGGAAAGAGTGTGGCTACACCTTC.

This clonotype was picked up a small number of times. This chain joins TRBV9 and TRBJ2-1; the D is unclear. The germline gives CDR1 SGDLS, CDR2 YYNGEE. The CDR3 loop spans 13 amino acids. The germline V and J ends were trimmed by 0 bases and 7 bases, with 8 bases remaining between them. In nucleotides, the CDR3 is TGTGCCAGCAGCGTAGTCGGATTGAATGAGCAGTTCTTC. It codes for CASSVVGLNEQFF.

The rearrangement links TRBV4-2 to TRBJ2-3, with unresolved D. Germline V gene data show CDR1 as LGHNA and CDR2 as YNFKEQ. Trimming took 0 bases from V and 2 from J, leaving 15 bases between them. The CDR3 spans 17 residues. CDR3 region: CASSQDPILRITDTQYF. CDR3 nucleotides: TGTGCCAGCAGCCAAGACCCAATTCTACGCATCACAGATACGCAGTATTTT.

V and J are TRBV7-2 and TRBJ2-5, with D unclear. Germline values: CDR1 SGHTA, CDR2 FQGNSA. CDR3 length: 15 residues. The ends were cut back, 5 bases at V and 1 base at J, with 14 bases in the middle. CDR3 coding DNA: TGTGCCAGCAGCCCCCGAAGTATAATCCAAGAGACCCAGTACTTC. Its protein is CASSPRSIIQETQYF.

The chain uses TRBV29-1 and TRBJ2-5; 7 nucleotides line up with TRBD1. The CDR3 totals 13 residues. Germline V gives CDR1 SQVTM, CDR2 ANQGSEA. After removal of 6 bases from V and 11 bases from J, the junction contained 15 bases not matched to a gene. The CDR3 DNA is TGCAGCGTAAAGGATGACAGGGTCTATGAGCAGTACTTC. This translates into CSVKDDRVYEQYF. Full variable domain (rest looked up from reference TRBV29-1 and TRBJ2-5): SAVISQKPSRDICQRGTSLTIQCQVDSQVTMMFWYRQQPGQSLTLIATANQGSEATYESGFVIDKFPISRPNLTFSTLTVSNMSPEDSSIYLCSVKDDRVYEQYFGPGTRLLVL.

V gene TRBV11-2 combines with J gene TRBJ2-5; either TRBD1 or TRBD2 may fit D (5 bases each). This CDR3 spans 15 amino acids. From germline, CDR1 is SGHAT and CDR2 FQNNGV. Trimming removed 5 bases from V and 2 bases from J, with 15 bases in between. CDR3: CASSPRDLLQETQYF. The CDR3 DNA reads TGTGCCAGCAGCCCTAGGGACCTATTACAAGAGACCCAGTACTTC.

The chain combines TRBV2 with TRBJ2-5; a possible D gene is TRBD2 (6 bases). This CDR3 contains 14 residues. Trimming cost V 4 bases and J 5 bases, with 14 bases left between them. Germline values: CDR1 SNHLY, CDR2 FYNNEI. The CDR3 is CASSGHAGWETQYF. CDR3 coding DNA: TGTGCCAGCAGTGGGCATGCGGGGTGGGAGACCCAGTACTTC.

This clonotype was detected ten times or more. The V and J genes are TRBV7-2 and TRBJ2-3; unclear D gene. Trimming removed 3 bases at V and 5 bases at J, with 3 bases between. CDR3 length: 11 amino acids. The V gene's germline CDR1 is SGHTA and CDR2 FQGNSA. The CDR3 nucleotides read TGTGCCAGCAGCTTTAAAGATACGCAGTATTTT. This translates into CASSFKDTQYF. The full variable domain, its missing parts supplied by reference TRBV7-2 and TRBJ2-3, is GAGVSQSPSNKVTEKGKDVELRCDPISGHTALYWYRQSLGQGLEFLIYFQGNSAPDKSGLPSDRFSAERTGGSVSTLTIQRTQQEDSAVYLCASSFKDTQYFGPGTRLTVL.

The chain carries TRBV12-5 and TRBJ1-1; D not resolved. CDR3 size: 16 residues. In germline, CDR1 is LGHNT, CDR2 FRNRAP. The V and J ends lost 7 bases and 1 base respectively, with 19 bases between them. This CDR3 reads CASVPWPIVPNTEAFF. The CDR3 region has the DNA TGTGCTAGTGTCCCATGGCCCATAGTTCCGAACACTGAAGCTTTCTTT.

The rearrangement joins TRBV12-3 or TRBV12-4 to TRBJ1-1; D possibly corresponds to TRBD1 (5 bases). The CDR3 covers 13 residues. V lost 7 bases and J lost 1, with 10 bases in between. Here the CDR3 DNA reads TGTGCCAGCAATATTCAGGGGAACACTGAAGCTTTCTTT. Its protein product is CASNIQGNTEAFF.

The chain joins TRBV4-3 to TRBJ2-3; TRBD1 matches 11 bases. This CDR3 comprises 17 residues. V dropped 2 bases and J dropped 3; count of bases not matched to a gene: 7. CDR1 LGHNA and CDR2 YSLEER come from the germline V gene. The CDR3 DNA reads TGCGCCAGCAGCCAAATTCCCGGGACAGGGGGAACAGATACGCAGTATTTT. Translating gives CASSQIPGTGGTDTQYF.

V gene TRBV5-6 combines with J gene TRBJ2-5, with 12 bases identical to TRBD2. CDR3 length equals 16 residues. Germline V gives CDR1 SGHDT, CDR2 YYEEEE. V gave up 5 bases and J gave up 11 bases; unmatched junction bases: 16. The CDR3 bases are TGTGCCAGCAGTTTCCGGACTAGCGGGGCCAACAATGAGCAGTACTTC. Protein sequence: CASSFRTSGANNEQYF. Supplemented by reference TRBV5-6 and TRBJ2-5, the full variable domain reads DAGVTQSPTHLIKTRGQQVTLRCSPKSGHDTVSWYQQALGQGPQFIFQYYEEEERQRGNFPDRFSGHQFPNYSSELNVNALLLGDSALYLCASSFRTSGANNEQYFGPGTRLLVL.

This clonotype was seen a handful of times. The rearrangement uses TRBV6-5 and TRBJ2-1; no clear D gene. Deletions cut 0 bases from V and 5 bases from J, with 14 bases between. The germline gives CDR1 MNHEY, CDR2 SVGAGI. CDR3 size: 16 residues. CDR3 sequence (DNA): TGTGCCAGCAGTTACTCGTTGGTAGCCCTGCACAATGAGCAGTTCTTC. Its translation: CASSYSLVALHNEQFF.

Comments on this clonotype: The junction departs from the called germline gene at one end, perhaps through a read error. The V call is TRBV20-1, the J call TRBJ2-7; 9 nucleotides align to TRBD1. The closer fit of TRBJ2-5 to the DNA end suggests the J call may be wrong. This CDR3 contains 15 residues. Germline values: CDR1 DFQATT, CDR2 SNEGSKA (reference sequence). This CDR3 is CSATTGQGPQGTQYF. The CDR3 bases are TGCAGTGCTACTACGGGACAGGGACCTCAAGGGACCCAGTACTTC.

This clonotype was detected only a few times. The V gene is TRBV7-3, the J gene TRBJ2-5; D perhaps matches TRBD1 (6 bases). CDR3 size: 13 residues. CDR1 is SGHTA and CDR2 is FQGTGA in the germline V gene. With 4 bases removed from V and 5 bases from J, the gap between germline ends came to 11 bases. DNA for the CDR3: TGTGCCAGCAGCTGGAACAGGGCGGAGACCCAGTACTTC. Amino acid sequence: CASSWNRAETQYF.

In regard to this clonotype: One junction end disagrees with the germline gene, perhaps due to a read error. The CDR3 spells CASSLGLVGPNERFF. The DNA of the CDR3 is TGTGCCAGCAGCTTGGGTTTGGTAGGGCCCAATGAGCGGTTCTTC. The chain combines TRBV5-6 with TRBJ2-1; no firm D call. The V gene's germline CDR1 is SGHDT and CDR2 YYEEEE. The CDR3 consists of 15 residues.

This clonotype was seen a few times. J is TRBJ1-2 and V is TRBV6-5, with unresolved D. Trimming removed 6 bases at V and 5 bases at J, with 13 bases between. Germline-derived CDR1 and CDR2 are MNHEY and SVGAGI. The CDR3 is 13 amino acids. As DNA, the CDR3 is TGTGCCAGCAGGCAAAGAGAAGCGTATGGCTACACCTTC. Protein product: CASRQREAYGYTF.